This T cell receptor (beta chain) was documented in a study of lymphopenia after photon versus proton radiotherapy (dated by TCRdb to between 2017 and 2020). Regarding the research as a whole: Photon and proton radiation therapy were compared by the study for their immunological effects in patients with gastrointestinal tumors who developed high-grade lymphopenia. The cohort comprised approximately 21 patients with gastrointestinal tumors who received either photon or proton therapy and then developed lymphopenia. The goal of the study was to characterize the differences between the two radiation modalities in how they affect the immune system. The paper as a whole reports these results and caveats: After the lymphocyte count nadir, oligoclonal expansion, especially of CD8+ Temra cells, was observed in photon-treated repertoires, and the drop in diversity was driven by this expansion. Relative stability during treatment was observed in proton-treated patients, whereas loss of naive T cells and TCR diversity and gain of effector/memory populations were observed in photon-treated patients. The survival association was examined only in patients who died, and the authors described better survival with proton therapy as a possibility, not as a demonstrated result. Across the cohort, an inverse correlation was found between a larger post-nadir drop in TCR diversity and overall survival time among patients who died.

Comment on this clone: What this receptor recognizes is not known. There are no base qualities to consult, and no much larger clone falls within one base.

CDR1 and CDR2 are read off the germline V gene as MDHEN and SYDVKM. The CDR3 has 15 amino acids, counting the end cysteine and phenylalanine. CDR3 DNA is the only sequence kept; it has 45 bases, read in frame from the first base. Trimming takes 3 bases off V and 3 bases off J; junction bases not matched to a gene: 4. Library generation was performed with the immunoSEQ multiplex PCR assay. Alongside multiparametric flow cytometry, deep sequencing of rearranged TCR beta loci was used to profile the T cell repertoires. As stored in TCRdb, this immuneACCESS dataset retains in-frame rearrangements with V and J assigned. A fraction of the clones does not appear; measured against another copy, unresolved V genes explain less than half of the discrepancy, and the remainder lacks a known reason. The sample includes about 22,000 clones, with approximately 91% observed a single time. Of the sample, more than 8% is held by the ten largest clones.

This clonotype was obtained from a woman between 70 and 85 years old with pancreatic cancer. Some clones in this sample may be carry-over from other donors' samples. Sample: peripheral blood, taken from a patient treated with proton-based radiotherapy. The chain is encoded by TRBV28 joined to TRBJ1-2; TRBD1 matches 10 bases in the middle. The nucleotide sequence is TGTGCCAGCAGTTTTGAGGACAGGGGGTACTATGGCTACACCTTC. This sequence encodes CASSFEDRGYYGYTF.